Listed below are T cell receptor beta chains from one sample, sequenced in a study of cytomegalovirus exposure and HLA in healthy donors. Sequenced by immunoSEQ multiplex PCR; TCRdb stores in-frame clones only, minus some. The profile shows roughly 70,000 clones, just under 85% of them singletons. Sequenced material: PBMCs. The receptors derive from a man aged 25-40 years in good health and CMV-seronegative. CDR3s include the opening cysteine and the closing phenylalanine or tryptophan. A D gene is named only where the DNA matches it firmly. Clone size appears in some rows only: once, few, many, or a class for an expanded clone.

TGTGCCAGCAGGGCCTCGACAGGGACTCCATCCGCCTACTACGAGCAGTACTTC	CASRASTGTPSAYYEQYF	TRBV7-9	TRBJ2-7	.	.
TGCAGCGCTGCTAGCGGATACTCCTACAATGAGCAGTTCTTC	CSAASGYSYNEQFF	TRBV29-1	TRBJ2-1	TRBD2	.
TGCGCCAGCAGCTTGGCCCAGCGAACCGGGGAGCTGTTTTTT	CASSLAQRTGELFF	TRBV5-1	TRBJ2-2	.	.
TGTGCCAGCAGCCCAGCCCCACGACAGGCCCAGGGAACCTTC	CASSPAPRQAQGTF	TRBV9	TRBJ1-2	.	.
TGTGCCAGCAGTACGGAAGCGGGGGGGAACTACAATGAGCAGTTCTTC	CASSTEAGGNYNEQFF	TRBV27	TRBJ2-1	TRBD2	.
TGTGCCAGCAGCCAAGATTTACAGGGGGCGGGAGGCTACACCTTC	CASSQDLQGAGGYTF	TRBV14	TRBJ1-2	TRBD1	.
TGTGCCAGCAGTTTACCCGGGACAGGGACCTACGAGCAGTACTTC	CASSLPGTGTYEQYF	TRBV27	TRBJ2-7	TRBD1	.
TGTGCCAGCAGCGTGGTAGCGGGCCCCGCGAACACCGGGGAGCTGTTTTTT	CASSVVAGPANTGELFF	TRBV7-2	TRBJ2-2	TRBD2	once
TGTGCCAGCAGTGGGCCGACAGGGGGCACAGATACGCAGTATTTT	CASSGPTGGTDTQYF	TRBV2	TRBJ2-3	TRBD1	.
TGTGCCAGCAGTCTCCTCGGAGGGGGCGGTGAGACCCAGTACTTC	CASSLLGGGGETQYF	TRBV28	TRBJ2-5	.	.
TGCGCCAGCAGCCAACAGACAGGGATCAACATTCAGTACTTC	CASSQQTGINIQYF	TRBV4-1	TRBJ2-4	TRBD1	.
TGTGCCAGCAGCTGGTCCGGGGGGGGCTACAGCAATGAGCAGTTCTTC	CASSWSGGGYSNEQFF	TRBV5-6	TRBJ2-1	TRBD2	.
TGCGCCAGCAGCAGCGGACGGAACACTGAAGCTTTCTTT	CASSSGRNTEAFF	TRBV5-1	TRBJ1-1	.	.
TGCGCCAGCAGCTTGGCCTCCAGGGGATTATCTGGAAACACCATATATTTT	CASSLASRGLSGNTIYF	TRBV5-1	TRBJ1-3	.	.
TGTGCCAGCAGCGTAGGTTCGACAGGGTGGGAAGCTTTCTTT	CASSVGSTGWEAFF	TRBV9	TRBJ1-1	TRBD1	.
TGTGCCAGCAGCTTAGGTCAGGGTGACACCGGGGAGCTGTTTTTT	CASSLGQGDTGELFF	TRBV11-3	TRBJ2-2	.	.
TGTGCCAGCAGCTTAAAGCGGGCTAGCGGGGGGGATAGCACAGATACGCAGTATTTT	CASSLKRASGGDSTDTQYF	TRBV7-3	TRBJ2-3	TRBD2	once
TGTGCCAGCAGCCAAGATACCACAGGGTGGAGGAACTATGGCTACACCTTC	CASSQDTTGWRNYGYTF	TRBV14	TRBJ1-2	.	.
TGCGCCAGCAGTTCTAGCGCAGATACGCAGTATTTT	CASSSSADTQYF	TRBV10-2	TRBJ2-3	.	few
TGTGCCAGCAGCCTTCAGTGGAACACTGAAGCTTTCTTT	CASSLQWNTEAFF	TRBV14	TRBJ1-1	.	.
TGTGCCAGCAGCTTGGGACTAGCGTTAGATACGCAGTATTTT	CASSLGLALDTQYF	TRBV5-4	TRBJ2-3	TRBD2	.
TGTGCCAGCAGCGTAGATGCGGGGGCGCTTGGCTACACCTTC	CASSVDAGALGYTF	TRBV9	TRBJ1-2	.	few
TGCGCCAGCAGCCCATGGGGGGGGAGTCTCACAGATACGCAGTATTTT	CASSPWGGSLTDTQYF	TRBV4-3	TRBJ2-3	TRBD2	.
TGTGCCAGCAGAACTAGACAGGACTTGCCGACCGGGGAGCTGTTTTTT	CASRTRQDLPTGELFF	TRBV2	TRBJ2-2	.	.
TGTGCCAGCAGCCAAAAAACGGGACAGGGTGGAAACACCATATATTTT	CASSQKTGQGGNTIYF	TRBV4-2	TRBJ1-3	TRBD1	.
TGTGCCAGCAGCTTAGCCACGCGTGCCGGGGAGCTGTTTTTT	CASSLATRAGELFF	TRBV7-6	TRBJ2-2	.	.
TGTGTCAGCAGCTTAGGGGGTAGCGGGGGGCCAATCTCCTACGAGCAGTACTTC	CVSSLGGSGGPISYEQYF	TRBV7-3	TRBJ2-7	TRBD2	.
TGTGCCAGCACCAGGGGGAGCAACACAGATACGCAGTATTTT	CASTRGSNTDTQYF	TRBV2	TRBJ2-3	TRBD1	.
TGCGCCAGCAGCGACCACAGGGGATCTGAAAAACTGTTTTTT	CASSDHRGSEKLFF	TRBV5-1	TRBJ1-4	TRBD1	.
TGCGCCAGCACCAGCGGGGGGGGCAACACTGAAGCTTTCTTT	CASTSGGGNTEAFF	TRBV10-1	TRBJ1-1	.	.
TGTGCCTGGAGTACCGGTGGGGAGCTGTTTTTT	CAWSTGGELFF	TRBV30	TRBJ2-2	.	.
TGTGCCAGCAGCCAAGAGTCGGGACAGGGCGTCGGGGAAGAGACCCAGTACTTC	CASSQESGQGVGEETQYF	TRBV4-2	TRBJ2-5	TRBD1	.
TGTGCCAGCAGCTCCCTAGCGGGGGGGCCCTACAATGAGCAGTTCTTC	CASSSLAGGPYNEQFF	TRBV7-2	TRBJ2-1	TRBD2	once
TGTGCCAGCAGCCATCCGAAACCCTTGGAGGGATATTCACCCCTCCACTTT	CASSHPKPLEGYSPLHF	TRBV16	TRBJ1-6	.	.
TGTGCCAGCAGTGCACCGGGACAGTTTTTAGATACGCAGTATTTT	CASSAPGQFLDTQYF	TRBV9	TRBJ2-3	TRBD1	.
TGTGCCAGCAGTGAATGGCCAGGGCCTAACTATGGCTACACCTTC	CASSEWPGPNYGYTF	TRBV6-1	TRBJ1-2	.	.
TGTGCCAGCGGTGGGGGACTAGCGGGAAATCAAGAGACCCAGTACTTC	CASGGGLAGNQETQYF	TRBV6-6	TRBJ2-5	TRBD2	.
TGCAGCGTCGGGGACAGGGAGGATGGCTACACCTTC	CSVGDREDGYTF	TRBV29-1	TRBJ1-2	TRBD1	.